This T cell receptor (beta chain) was recovered during a study of cytomegalovirus exposure and HLA in healthy donors (dated by TCRdb to the late 2010s). General notes on the study: An earlier analysis of approximately 590 of the donors reported 250 to 350 Gb of sequence data and about 100 million unique TCR beta sequences from some 180 million T cells. Rather than drawing on any new phenotypic data, the later analysis identified candidate immune exposures from TCR beta sequences and the way those sequences occurred across donors. In an earlier analysis of 500 to 650 of the donors, high-throughput TCR beta sequencing was used to judge whether each TCR beta V gene segment behaved as functional or pseudogenic. A handful of DR-DQ haplotypes were treated as single units for association and clustering because of strong linkage in the cohort. Typing coverage varied by locus: roughly 629-630 donors for A, B, C, DRB1 and DQB1; more than 500 for DQA1; more than 600 for DPA1; approximately 450 for DPB1. Donor age, sex, ethnicity and CMV serostatus were compiled alongside the repertoire data. Besides the first cohort of 666 subjects, a separate validation cohort made up of 120 or so different subjects was used. HLA typing covered class I and class II loci at four-digit resolution. Among the roughly 390 genotyped donors, approximately 82% belonged to the genetic ancestry cluster associated with self-reported Caucasian donors. Roughly 300 gigabases of sequencing data and some 85 million unique TCR sequences were included in an early release covering 500 to 750 HLA-typed donors. A later genetic analysis took genome-wide SNP genotypes for about 55% of the 666 donors and used that subset as a discovery cohort. The T cell repertoires of under 750 subjects were profiled by immunosequencing and related to cytomegalovirus serostatus. Among roughly 400 genotyped donors of the cohort, an average of roughly 230,000 unique TCR beta nucleotide sequences was sequenced per donor, of which approximately 18% were non-productive. To study patterns of TCR occurrence, a later analysis re-analyzed previously published TCR beta repertoires from around 700 donors and added high-resolution HLA genotyping. The study was designed to test whether signatures of past pathogen exposure could be identified by cataloging public T cell receptors. To predict cytomegalovirus infection status, the study brought together high-throughput TCR immunosequencing, statistical association of individual TCRs with disease status, and machine learning. All discovery cohort repertoires had been generated on a single sequencing platform.

The V and J ends are trimmed by 4 bases and 7 bases, leaving 14 bases between them. The germline V gene sets CDR1 to MNHNS and CDR2 to SASEGT. From the cysteine up to the phenylalanine, the CDR3 has a length of 15 residues. Kept here is only the CDR3 DNA, which spans 45 bases and is read in frame from base 1. General findings and caveats noted by the study authors: In vitro tests confirmed that a few of the cytomegalovirus-associated TCR beta chains recognize cytomegalovirus antigens. A later analysis reported that several top co-occurrence clusters appeared linked to parvovirus B19, influenza, CMV and Epstein-Barr virus. About 17 rarely observed V segments, including chromosome 9 orphons, were excluded from the earlier analysis of 550 to 700 of the donors because counts were too low. In a later analysis, most CMV-associated TCR beta chains were found to appear HLA-restricted, with HLA associations seemingly driven largely by CMV exposure. This cohort had only TCR beta chains sequenced, and the lack of alpha or paired-chain data limited which features could be detected. Most TCR sequences were seen in very few donors, while some public TCRs were found in many individuals. In an earlier analysis of 587 of the donors, most TCR beta V segments were observed in productive rearrangements about 87% or about 30% of the time, broadly matching IMGT annotations. At a false discovery rate of 0.05, a later analysis linked fewer than 20,000 TCR beta sequences to specific HLA alleles. Because the 87-base-pair reads could not distinguish some IMGT-functional V segments, including TRBV6-2 and TRBV6-3, those segments were excluded. A total of 150 to 200 TCR beta chains were listed by the study as associated with cytomegalovirus. Correlated functional status among segregating V segments might be attributable to linkage disequilibrium, but an unknown experimental factor could not be ruled out. Because some donors lacked HLA typing at each locus, the association tests relied only on the typed subset. In a later analysis, HLA-associated TCR beta chains were found to be more clonally expanded and to have lower generation probabilities than equally common non-associated chains. In both the original and validation cohorts, the classifier was reported to diagnose cytomegalovirus status with high specificity and sensitivity. A further reported finding was that TCR beta sequences accurately predicted the HLA-A and HLA-B alleles for most subjects in the first cohort. Roughly uniform sequencing depth across donors was assumed in presence/absence analyses, although this assumption may not hold. According to a later analysis, TCR association rates differed among HLA loci, with DRB1 alleles showing the most associated TCRs and HLA-C alleles showing the fewest. The authors suggested that the approach could potentially be extended to other disease states and immunological phenotypes. A cluster of highly shared sequence variants was judged likely to be a technical artifact of the sequencing pipeline. According to a later genetic analysis, donors in an Asian-associated ancestry cluster had fewer N-insertions in productive TCRs than the approximately 710-donor mean. Immune exposure information for the cohort was limited to CMV serostatus. When HLA alleles, especially DR and DQ, strongly co-occurred, TCR associations were difficult to assign to individual alleles. V-gene and J-gene trimming of TCR beta chains was associated with a missense DCLRE1C variant in a later genetic analysis, and the association was replicated in an independent cohort.

This clone is labeled medium-sized (0.01 to 0.1%). Its antigen is unknown. No much larger clonotype is one base removed from it; base qualities were not supplied. The library relied on the immunoSEQ multiplex PCR assay. For the multiplex PCR, a mixture combining 60 forward primers for TCR Vbeta segments and 13 reverse primers for TCR Jbeta segments was used. The CDR3 region of rearranged TCR beta genes was amplified from genomic DNA by a multiplex PCR assay. The Illumina HiSeq System was used to sequence the amplified TCR beta libraries as 87-base-pair reads. In the paper's pipeline: A later analysis tallied roughly 76 million unique TCR beta chains across the 600 to 700 repertoires, and roughly 11 million of those chains were shared by two or more donors. A nearest-neighbor algorithm error-corrected the raw reads and collapsed the reads into unique sequences, merging closely related sequences to remove PCR and sequencing errors. V, D and J gene segments were assigned by aligning CDR3 sequences to IMGT reference sequences. For a sequence to be retained, at least a six-nucleotide match to both a V gene segment and a J gene segment was required. A rearrangement was called productive if the CDR3 had no stop codons and remained in frame with V and J, and every other rearrangement was called non-productive. CDR3 was defined by IMGT convention, running from the second conserved V-encoded cysteine to the conserved J-encoded phenylalanine. The earlier analysis of a few hundred of the donors excluded sequences that lacked an unambiguous match to a single V gene segment. In an earlier analysis of roughly 600 of the donors, a V segment was called functional when productive rearrangements were above 56.7%, and segregating when the standard deviation between donors exceeded 5%. A statistical classification framework was developed to diagnose cytomegalovirus status using the catalog of TCR beta chain sequences. In a later analysis, TCR nucleotide sequences were compared against IMGT/GENE-DB human TR gene sequences so that V and J genes could be assigned. Using the TCRdist pipeline, a later analysis assigned CDR3 sequences along with most-parsimonious VDJ recombination scenarios. In a later analysis, each TCR beta chain was defined by its CDR3 amino acid sequence together with its V-gene family, and reads without a unique V-gene family were excluded. A later analysis removed several hundred highly shared, low-generation-probability nucleotide sequences to deal with suspected cross-contamination and a sequencing artifact. In a later analysis, a clonal expansion index was calculated for each public chain from normalized within-repertoire ranks of inferred template counts. Generation probabilities in a later analysis came from a VDJ recombination model fitted to out-of-frame rearrangements, and those results were checked against IGoR. In a later analysis, hypergeometric tests were used to score TCR-TCR, TCR-HLA and TCR-CMV co-occurrence, with a repertoire-size bias correction applied to TCR pairs. To estimate false discovery rates, a later analysis permuted the HLA or CMV assignments 20 times. In a later analysis, co-occurring TCRs were grouped using DBSCAN, with TCRdist sequence similarity added in when clustering inside HLA-allele-positive subsets. Co-occurrence clustering excluded repertoires with fewer than 30,000 or more than 120,000 public chains, plus five with anomalous nucleotide sharing. As stored in TCRdb, this immuneACCESS dataset retains in-frame rearrangements with V and J assigned. A fraction of the clones does not appear; measured against another copy, unresolved V genes explain less than half of the discrepancy, and the remainder lacks a known reason. V and J calls and clone size come straight from that table; D and trimming were deduced from the DNA. The sample table shows about 40,000 clones, and approximately 63% are seen once. The ten most abundant clones make up around 4% of the sample.

The cohort comprised around 690 healthy bone marrow donors. At the time of sampling, all cohort members were nominally healthy, though unrecorded immune exposures were likely present. The donor was CMV seronegative and belonged to the group of 352 seronegative cohort members. Every donor gave a peripheral blood sample, and the peripheral blood mononuclear cells from that sample were used for TCR beta sequencing. Genomic DNA was extracted from the blood cell samples with the Qiagen DNeasy Blood Extraction Kit. The sequence joins TRBV6-1 to TRBJ1-6; a tentative D call is TRBD1 (6 bases match). What was sequenced was PBMCs. The receptor was isolated from a man in his forties in good health and CMV-seronegative. At the DNA level, the sequence is TGTGCCAGCAGTGGGGGTTGGGACACCAATTCACCCCTCCACTTT. Translated, this gives CASSGGWDTNSPLHF.